The 27 T cell receptor beta chains presented below share a single source sample, sequenced in a study of cytomegalovirus exposure and HLA in healthy donors. Use of 60 Vbeta and 13 Jbeta primers characterized the PCR. Method: immunoSEQ multiplex PCR; TCRdb's copy keeps in-frame clones and lacks some. The sample includes about 110,000 clones, 82% of them seen just once. The specimen sequenced was PBMCs. These receptors all come from a man between 50 and 59 years old in good health and CMV-seronegative.

The chain couples TRBV11-2 to TRBJ1-1; 8 nucleotides line up with TRBD1. Germline CDR1 reads SGHAT; CDR2 reads FQNNGV. The length of the CDR3 is 15 residues. The V and J ends lost 1 base and 3 bases, in that order; junction bases with no gene match: 4. The CDR3 is CASSLADREYTEAFF. DNA of the CDR3: TGTGCCAGCAGCTTAGCGGACAGGGAATACACTGAAGCTTTCTTT. Supplemented by reference TRBV11-2 and TRBJ1-1, the full variable domain reads EAGVAQSPRYKIIEKRQSVAFWCNPISGHATLYWYQQILGQGPKLLIQFQNNGVVDDSQLPKDRFSAERLKGVDSTLKIQPAKLEDSAVYLCASSLADREYTEAFFGQGTRLTVV.

This CDR3 is CASSQGGGHGVFF. CDR3 nucleotides: TGTGCCAGCAGCCAAGGGGGGGGCCATGGAGTGTTTTTT. This chain uses TRBV4-2 with TRBJ1-4, with D tentatively TRBD1 (6 bases). V dropped 1 base and J dropped 15 bases, with 15 bases sitting between them. The CDR3 has 13 amino acids. Germline CDR1 LGHNA, CDR2 YNFKEQ.

This chain uses TRBV9 with TRBJ1-1; the D is unclear. CDR3 size: 10 residues. Germline lookup yields CDR1 SGDLS and CDR2 YYNGEE. The V end was cut by 7 bases, the J end by 7 bases, with 8 bases between. CDR3 sequence reads: CASRDFEAFF. CDR3 in DNA: TGTGCCAGCCGAGATTTTGAAGCTTTCTTT.

This clone is a singleton in its sample. The chain combines TRBV29-1 with TRBJ1-1, with TRBD1 matching over 7 bases. V dropped 6 bases and J dropped 4; count of bases not matched to a gene: 14. Germline CDR1 and CDR2: SQVTM and ANQGSEA. The CDR3 runs 15 residues. The CDR3 sequence is CSVTQTGAASTEAFF. In nucleotides, the CDR3 is TGCAGCGTGACCCAAACAGGGGCCGCGAGCACTGAAGCTTTCTTT.

The chain uses TRBV6-6 and TRBJ1-6, with D tentatively TRBD1 (6 bases). CDR1 MNHNY and CDR2 SVGAGI come from the germline V gene (reference sequence). V shed 4 bases and J shed 6 bases, with 13 bases lying between them. The CDR3 is 15 residues long. The DNA for the CDR3 is TGTGCCAGCAGTTCCCGCGGACAGCCTAATTCACCCCTCCACTTT. It translates to CASSSRGQPNSPLHF.

V and J are TRBV7-8 and TRBJ1-5, with D perhaps matching TRBD1 (5 bases). The CDR3 extends over 17 amino acids. Trimming took off 5 bases at V and 5 bases at J, with 22 bases between the two ends. The germline gives CDR1 SGHVS, CDR2 FQNEAQ. CDR3 bases: TGTGCCAGCAGCCCAGCGGGGGGTCTCAGCCTCGATCAGCCCCAGCATTTT. Its translation is CASSPAGGLSLDQPQHF.

The chain links TRBV11-2 to TRBJ1-1, with TRBD1 as a possible D gene (6 bases). Trimming stripped 0 bases from V and 7 bases from J, with 12 bases between. The CDR3 length is 14 residues. CDR1 is SGHAT and CDR2 is FQNNGV in the germline V gene. CDR3 DNA sequence: TGTGCCAGCAGCTTAGATTCACAGGGCTATGAAGCTTTCTTT. This codes for CASSLDSQGYEAFF.

This clone was picked up one time. The V and J genes are TRBV5-4 and TRBJ1-1, with 10 nucleotides matching TRBD1. This CDR3 is 14 amino acids long. Germline CDR1 reads SGHNT; CDR2 reads YYREEE (reference sequence). The junction had 7 bases not matched to a gene; V was cut back by 0 bases and J by 11 bases. This CDR3 reads CASSLVGTGDAAFF. The CDR3 DNA is TGTGCCAGCAGCTTGGTTGGGACAGGGGATGCGGCTTTCTTT.

In the case of this clone: One end of the junction is discordant with germline, which a read error may explain. This chain connects TRBV7-3 to TRBJ2-2; D may match TRBD1 or TRBD2 (6 bases each). The CDR3 has 18 residues. Germline V gene data show CDR1 as SGHTA and CDR2 as FQGTGA. The CDR3 loop is CASRLTGALGARTGELFF. CDR3 nucleotides: TGTGCCAGCAGATTAACGGGAGCCTTGGGGGCTAGGACCGGGGAGCTGTTTTTT. Full variable domain (rest looked up from reference TRBV7-3 and TRBJ2-2): GAGVSQTPSNKVTEKGKYVELRCDPISGHTALYWYRQSLGQGPEFLIYFQGTGAADDSGLPNDRFFAVRPEGSVSTLKIQRTERGDSAVYLCASRLTGALGARTGELFFGEGSRLTVL.

The V and J genes are TRBV15 and TRBJ1-1, with TRBD1 matching 8 bases. The CDR3 loop spans 14 amino acids. J was trimmed by 11 bases and V by 3 bases; bases with no gene match: 11. CDR1 and CDR2 (germline): LNHNV, YYDKDF (reference sequence). The chain's CDR3 is CATSSLRQGRVAFF. CDR3 DNA sequence: TGTGCCACCAGCAGCCTTAGACAGGGGAGGGTGGCTTTCTTT. The whole variable domain, filled in from reference TRBV15 and TRBJ1-1, reads DAMVIQNPRYQVTQFGKPVTLSCSQTLNHNVMYWYQQKSSQAPKLLFHYYDKDFNNEADTPDNFQSRRPNTSFCFLDIRSPGLGDTAMYLCATSSLRQGRVAFFGQGTRLTVV.

In the case of this clone: Other DNA sequences from this sample encode an identical CDR3 as well. CDR3 amino acids: CASSLGAQETQYF. In nucleotides, the CDR3 is TGTGCCAGCAGCTTAGGGGCCCAAGAGACCCAGTACTTC. This sequence joins TRBV11-3 and TRBJ2-5; no definite D call. The germline V gene encodes CDR1 SGHNT and CDR2 YENEEA. This CDR3 is built from 13 residues. Trimming shortened V by 1 base and J by 1 base, and 4 bases separated the two germline ends.

This clone came up a few times. The chain links TRBV4-1 to TRBJ2-3; tentative D call: TRBD1 (6 bases). V dropped 4 bases and J dropped 3 bases, with 20 bases sitting between them. The germline CDR1 and CDR2 sequences are MGHRA and YSYEKL. The CDR3 has 17 amino acids. Here the CDR3 reads CASSPGAWAMRTDTQYF. In DNA, the CDR3 is TGCGCCAGCAGCCCAGGGGCATGGGCTATGAGGACAGATACGCAGTATTTT.

The chain has TRBV10-3 and TRBJ1-1, with 8 positions matching TRBD1. Unmatched junction bases numbered 6, after V lost 6 bases and J lost 6 bases. The CDR3 is 13 amino acids. Germline CDR1 is ENHRY and CDR2 is SYGVKD. The DNA for the CDR3 is TGTGCCATCAGATTGGACAGGGAATCTGAAGCTTTCTTT. Translating gives CAIRLDRESEAFF.

The gene calls are TRBV6-1 and TRBJ1-1; tentatively, D is TRBD1 (6 bases). The length of the CDR3 is 13 residues. V was pared by 3 bases and J by 10 bases, with 15 bases between. Germline V CDR1 and CDR2: MNHNS, SASEGT. The CDR3 sequence: CASSEERGGIAFF. The CDR3 DNA reads as TGTGCCAGCAGTGAGGAGAGGGGGGGAATAGCTTTCTTT.

Only one count was recorded for this clone. V is TRBV6-6 and J is TRBJ2-3; D perhaps matches TRBD1 (6 bases). This CDR3 contains 12 residues. V lost 5 bases and J lost 6, with 9 bases in between. The germline gives CDR1 MNHNY, CDR2 SVGAGI (reference sequence). CDR3 sequence (DNA): TGTGCCAGCAGTCCAGGGGCTGATACGCAGTATTTT. Protein sequence: CASSPGADTQYF.

The gene calls are TRBV7-2 and TRBJ1-1; perhaps TRBD1 as D (5 bases). The V gene's germline CDR1 is SGHTA and CDR2 FQGNSA. V lost 2 bases to trimming and J lost 6 bases, with 16 bases between them. The CDR3 runs to 15 residues. Written as DNA, the CDR3 is TGTGCCAGCAGCTTAAGGGCAGGGAAAGGGGCTGAAGCTTTCTTT. It encodes CASSLRAGKGAEAFF.

The chain combines TRBV4-2 with TRBJ1-5; 8 bases are shared with TRBD1. CDR1 and CDR2 (germline): LGHNA, YNFKEQ. V was clipped by 3 bases and J by 0 bases; unmatched bases: 19. The CDR3 consists of 21 residues. The CDR3 coding sequence is TGTGCCAGCAGCCACGGAACCGCCCCGGGACAGGACACCTATAGCAATCAGCCCCAGCATTTT. This gives the protein CASSHGTAPGQDTYSNQPQHF.

This chain uses TRBV7-3 with TRBJ1-1, with 8 bases matching TRBD1. This CDR3 is built from 12 residues. CDR1 SGHTA and CDR2 FQGTGA come from the germline V gene. With 2 bases clipped from V and 8 bases from J, the junction kept 1 base outside the gene matches. The CDR3 loop reads CASSLGTGEAFF. The CDR3 nucleotides are TGTGCCAGCAGCTTAGGGACAGGAGAAGCTTTCTTT.

This clone was detected only once. The V gene is TRBV28, the J gene TRBJ1-2, with D possibly TRBD1 on 5 matching bases. Germline CDR1 MDHEN, CDR2 SYDVKM. The CDR3 runs to 18 residues. V lost 7 bases and J 3 bases, leaving 27 bases between the germline ends. DNA for the CDR3: TGTGCCAGCAAAGTAGGCGCTGGGGCCGCTGGAAGGCACTATGGCTACACCTTC. Translation gives CASKVGAGAAGRHYGYTF.

The gene calls are TRBV4-1 and TRBJ2-3; TRBD2 matches at 7 bases. With V trimmed by 4 bases and J by 2 bases, 6 bases remained unmatched. The germline CDR1 and CDR2 sequences are MGHRA and YSYEKL. This CDR3 is 15 amino acids long. For the CDR3, the DNA is TGCGCCAGCAGCCTTAGACTAGCCTCCACAGATACGCAGTATTTT. This translates into CASSLRLASTDTQYF.

The V gene is TRBV27, the J gene TRBJ1-2; D remains ambiguous. This CDR3 comprises 14 residues. In germline, CDR1 is MNHEY, CDR2 SMNVEV (reference sequence). Trimming cost V 4 bases and J 0 bases, with 9 bases left between them. The CDR3 here is CASSYRNSNYGYTF. For the CDR3, the DNA is TGTGCCAGCAGTTACAGAAACTCTAACTATGGCTACACCTTC.

The CDR3 loop reads CASSLRVGRQGNQPQHF. As DNA, the CDR3 is TGTGCCAGCAGCTTACGGGTAGGCCGACAGGGGAATCAGCCCCAGCATTTT. The rearrangement links TRBV7-8 to TRBJ1-5, with TRBD1 matching 8 bases. The V and J ends lost 2 bases and 4 bases, in that order; junction bases with no gene match: 10. CDR3 length: 17 amino acids. Germline assignment: CDR1 SGHVS and CDR2 FQNEAQ.

The chain carries TRBV5-1 and TRBJ2-5; the D gene is possibly TRBD1 (6 bases). The closer fit of TRBJ2-7 to the DNA end suggests the J call may be wrong. The CDR3 runs 17 residues. CDR1 SGHRS and CDR2 YFSETQ come from the germline V gene. CDR3 DNA: TGCGCCAGCAGCTTGGGTATCCTCGAGGGGGAAGAGTACGAGCAGTACTTC. It specifies CASSLGILEGEEYEQYF.

This clone was counted once. V and J are TRBV5-1 and TRBJ2-1; the match to TRBD2 covers 11 bases. Germline CDR1 is SGHRS and CDR2 is YFSETQ. Losses at the gene ends were 1 base for V and 7 bases for J; bases not matched to a gene: 4. This CDR3 has 15 amino acids. The CDR3 bases are TGCGCCAGCAGCTTGTTCTCTAGCGGGGGGAATGAGCAGTTCTTC. Protein sequence: CASSLFSSGGNEQFF.

J is TRBJ1-2 and V is TRBV28, with 7 bases that match TRBD1. V shed 4 bases and J 5 bases; nucleotides not matched to a gene: 4. This CDR3 comprises 13 residues. The germline V gene encodes CDR1 MDHEN and CDR2 SYDVKM. The CDR3 protein is CASSSGQAYGYTF. CDR3 DNA sequence: TGTGCCAGCAGTTCAGGACAGGCATATGGCTACACCTTC.

The V and J genes are TRBV28 and TRBJ2-7; TRBD2 might be the D (6 bases). Looked up from germline, CDR1 is MDHEN and CDR2 is SYDVKM. V shed 4 bases and J shed 1 base, with 14 bases lying between them. The CDR3 runs to 15 residues. The CDR3 DNA reads TGTGCCAGCAGTTCAACAACCCGGGGGTCCTACGAGCAGTACGTC. It encodes CASSSTTRGSYEQYV.

This rearrangement joins TRBV10-3 to TRBJ2-2, with 8 bases that match TRBD2. V trimming: 5 bases; J trimming: 6 bases; junction bases outside the gene matches: 5. Germline CDR1 reads ENHRY; CDR2 reads SYGVKD. The CDR3 consists of 14 residues. The CDR3 spells CAISPGLGAGELFF. CDR3 nucleotide sequence: TGTGCCATCAGTCCGGGACTAGGCGCCGGGGAGCTGTTTTTT.